The TCR beta chain described here comes from a study of cytomegalovirus exposure and HLA in healthy donors. Points from the study as a whole: Follow-up analysis later connected one missense variant in DCLRE1C with trimming of TCR beta V- and J-genes. It was reported that TCR beta sequences correctly inferred the HLA-A and HLA-B alleles for most subjects. A few V segments could not be told apart, such as TRBV6-2 and TRBV6-3, and were left out. With high specificity and sensitivity, the classifier reportedly diagnosed cytomegalovirus status.

The CDR3 sequence is 15 residues long. The V and J ends lost 5 bases and 4 bases respectively, with 15 bases between them. Germline lookup yields CDR1 MNHNY and CDR2 SVGAGI (reference sequence). Regarding this clone: The antigen is unknown.

PCR employed 60 Vbeta and 13 Jbeta primers. Measured with immunoSEQ multiplex PCR; TCRdb has only the in-frame clones, and not every one. Here the sample spans about 100,000 clones, approximately 76% being singletons. The genes are TRBV6-6 and TRBJ1-3; no definite D call. The sequenced material came from PBMCs. The clonotype originates from a woman aged 60-75 years in good health and CMV-seropositive. DNA for the CDR3: TGTGCCAGCAGTCCCGGTCAGGAAGCCGGAAACACCATATATTTT. The encoded protein is CASSPGQEAGNTIYF.